This T cell receptor (beta chain) derives from a study of cytomegalovirus exposure and HLA in healthy donors. Overall study: Earlier results showed roughly 120 million unique TCR beta sequences derived from approximately 170 million T cells.

Comments on this clone: Its antigen remains unknown.

The study sampled nominally healthy donors, though unrecorded immune exposures were likely. Study observations and caveats: CMV serostatus was the only recorded immune exposure for donors. DRB1 had the most TCR associations and HLA-C the fewest, a later analysis found, with rates varying by HLA locus.

V dropped 0 bases and J dropped 7 bases, with 6 bases sitting between them. The CDR3 contains 12 residues. CDR1 and CDR2 from the germline V gene are LGHNA and YSLEER. The PCR was carried out with 60 Vbeta primers and 13 Jbeta primers. The table came from immunoSEQ multiplex PCR; TCRdb's copy has only in-frame clones and leaves some out. The table lists some 150,000 clones, over 65% of them singletons. This clonotype was obtained from a man in his forties or fifties in good health and CMV-seropositive. Specimen: PBMCs. The V gene is TRBV4-3, the J gene TRBJ2-5; tentatively, D is TRBD2 (5 bases). Here the CDR3 reads CASSQDRGTQYF. The DNA for the CDR3 is TGCGCCAGCAGCCAAGATCGGGGGACCCAGTACTTC.